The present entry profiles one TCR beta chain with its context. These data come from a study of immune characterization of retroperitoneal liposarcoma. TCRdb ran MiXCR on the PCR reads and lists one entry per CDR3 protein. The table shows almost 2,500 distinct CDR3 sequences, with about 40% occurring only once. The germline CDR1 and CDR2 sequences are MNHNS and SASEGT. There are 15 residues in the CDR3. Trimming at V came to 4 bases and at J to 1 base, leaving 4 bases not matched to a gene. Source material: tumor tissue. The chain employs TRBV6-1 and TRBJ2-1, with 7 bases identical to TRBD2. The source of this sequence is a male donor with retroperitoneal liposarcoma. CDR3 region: CASSALAESYNEQFF. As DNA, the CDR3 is TGTGCCAGCAGTGCGCTAGCGGAATCCTACAATGAGCAGTTCTTC.